This is a list of T cell receptor beta chains from one sample in a study of a mutant IDH1 vaccine in newly diagnosed glioma. Antigen specificity for these receptors is unknown. TCRdb's table, derived via immunoSEQ multiplex PCR, lists solely in-frame clones and lacks some. The table lists approximately 44,000 clones, around 93% of them singletons. The specimen comprised PBMCs, sampled from a glioma patient whose treatment included an IDH1 peptide vaccine. These receptor sequences come from a middle-aged man with glioma. CDR3s include the opening cysteine and the closing phenylalanine or tryptophan. Each record gives: V gene, J gene, CDR3 protein.

TRBV5-6	TRBJ2-5	CASSLGGGIETQYF
TRBV6-6	TRBJ2-5	CASLRMGYQETQYF
TRBV29-1	TRBJ1-4	CSARMGGGNEKLFF
TRBV7-2	TRBJ1-1	CASSLRDRPQNTEAFF
TRBV5-6	TRBJ2-3	CASSFALAAYLADTQYF
TRBV28	TRBJ1-4	CASRGGNTNEKLFF
TRBV10-1	TRBJ1-6	CASSGPSSYNSPLHF
TRBV5-8	TRBJ1-5	CASSLGINSNQPQHF
TRBV19	TRBJ2-2	CASSNQIAGELFF
TRBV4-3	TRBJ1-2	CASSQGQGYGYTF